One sample yielded the 30 T cell receptor beta chains listed below, sequenced in a study of glioma-infiltrating T cells. Amplification of TCR alpha and beta CDR3 regions from RNA used iRepertoire nested multiplex PCR. TCRdb called the multiplex PCR reads again in MiXCR, with one record for every CDR3 protein. The data show about 110,000 distinct CDR3 sequences, about 25% seen once. Material: glioma tissue, nonneoplastic brain tissue, or PBMCs (not recorded which). The receptors stem from a human donor with low-grade glioma or glioblastoma, undergoing nonglioma brain surgery, or in good health (not recorded which).

This clonotype was detected many times. The gene calls are TRBV6-1 and TRBJ2-1, with D possibly TRBD2 on 6 matching bases. Germline assignment: CDR1 MNHNS and CDR2 SASEGT. The CDR3 length is 14 residues. Trimming took 5 bases from V and 3 from J, leaving 11 bases between them. The CDR3 nucleotides read TGTGCCAGCAGTTGGGGGACTGGCTACAATGAGCAGTTCTTC. Its translation is CASSWGTGYNEQFF.

Comment on this clonotype: A much larger clone lies one base from this, so it may be a read error. The V and J genes are TRBV6-6 and TRBJ1-5, with D possibly being TRBD1 (5 bases). This CDR3 comprises 14 residues. V lost 7 bases and J lost 6, with 16 bases in between. CDR1 and CDR2 from the germline V gene are MNHNY and SVGAGI (reference sequence). In nucleotides, the CDR3 is TGTGCCAGCACCAGGGACCCGGACGTTCAGCCCCAGCATTTT. It codes for CASTRDPDVQPQHF.

This clonotype was observed at least ten times. The rearrangement links TRBV29-1 to TRBJ2-1, with a weak D call TRBD1 (5 bases). In germline, CDR1 is SQVTM, CDR2 ANQGSEA. The CDR3 consists of 14 residues. The V gene lost 7 bases and the J gene lost 4 bases, with 17 bases spanning the gap. The CDR3 DNA follows: TGCAGCGCGAGTGACAGTCCCCGATACAATGAGCAGTTCTTC. It codes for CSASDSPRYNEQFF.

Many counts were recorded for this clonotype. At one end the junction does not follow the germline gene, possibly because of a read error. The CDR3 loop reads CSAFRVYRIF. CDR3 coding DNA: TGCAGTGCTTTCCGGGTCTACCGGATCTTC. V and J are TRBV20-1 and TRBJ2-1; D gene unclear. The germline V gene encodes CDR1 DFQATT and CDR2 SNEGSKA (reference sequence). The CDR3 loop spans 10 amino acids.

Remarks on this clonotype: A much larger clone differs from this one at a single base, so this may be a read error. Since no conserved phenylalanine or tryptophan closes the CDR3, a read error is the likely cause. The V and J genes are TRBV9 and TRBJ2-7, with 8 bases aligning to TRBD1. The J segment lost 6 bases and the V segment lost 4 bases, leaving 3 bases of the junction unmatched. The CDR3 runs 12 residues. The germline gives CDR1 SGDLS, CDR2 YYNGEE. The CDR3 loop is CASSQGAREQYL. The CDR3 DNA sequence: TGTGCCAGCAGCCAGGGGGCCCGCGAGCAGTACCTC.

Note on this clonotype: This clone may be a read error of a much larger clone one base away. The CDR3 ends on some other residue instead of the conserved phenylalanine or tryptophan, so this is likely a read error. The V and J genes are TRBV3-1 and TRBJ2-7; TRBD1 matches 7 bases. This CDR3 comprises 15 residues. V lost 3 bases to trimming and J lost 3 bases; unmatched junction nucleotides: 8. Germline assignment: CDR1 LGHDT and CDR2 YNNKEL (reference sequence). CDR3 bases: TGTGCCAGCAGCCACCCGGAGACAGGGATCTACGAGCAGTACCTC. Its protein is CASSHPETGIYEQYL.

This clonotype has ten or more counts. The chain uses TRBV7-9 and TRBJ1-2; D perhaps matches TRBD1 (6 bases). The CDR3 contains 15 residues. The germline V gene has CDR1 SEHNR and CDR2 FQNEAQ (reference sequence). V was shortened by 0 bases and J by 2 bases, with 10 bases between the two germline ends. As DNA, the CDR3 is TGTGCCAGCAGCTTAGCGGGGGCCATCAACTATGGCTACACCTTC. Its translation is CASSLAGAINYGYTF.

Concerning this clonotype: At one of its ends the junction is not consistent with the germline gene, which may arise from a read error. Here the CDR3 reads CASRPSGGTEAYF. The DNA of the CDR3 is TGTGCCAGCAGACCTTCGGGCGGCACTGAAGCTTACTTT. The chain joins TRBV27 to TRBJ1-1; D is unclear. Germline V gene sequence: CDR1 MNHEY, CDR2 SMNVEV (reference sequence). CDR3 length: 13 residues.

The sample holds one count of this clonotype. Its ends do not fully match the called genes, so a read error is possible. The genes are TRBV7-2 and TRBJ2-1, with 8 bases that match TRBD2. Germline loops: CDR1 SGHTA, CDR2 FQGNSA. This CDR3 is built from 15 residues. The CDR3: CASRLGTRGVDEQFF. CDR3 in DNA: TGTGCCAGCCGCTTGGGGACTAGAGGTGTCGATGAGCAATTCTTC.

J is TRBJ2-6 and V is TRBV24-1; 7 bases align to TRBD1. CDR1 and CDR2 (germline): KGHDR, SFDVKD. This CDR3 has 16 residues. The trim removed 9 bases at V and 0 bases at J, leaving 7 bases unmatched. CDR3 bases: TGTGCCACCGTAAAGGACAGGAACTCTGGGGCCAACGTCCTGACTTTC. This translates into CATVKDRNSGANVLTF.

This clonotype has only one observation. A much larger clone lies one base from this, so it may be a read error. This rearrangement joins TRBV19 to TRBJ2-7, with D unclear. The CDR3 has 13 amino acids. Trimming removed 5 bases at V and 7 bases at J, with 15 bases between. Germline V gene data show CDR1 as LNHDA and CDR2 as SQIVND (reference sequence). CDR3 in amino acids: CASSPRLYNEQYF. The CDR3 nucleotides are TGTGCCAGTAGTCCTCGACTGTACAATGAGCAGTACTTC.

With respect to this clonotype: This may be a read error, as it is one base from a much larger clone. The chain uses TRBV20-1 and TRBJ1-5, with 7 nucleotides matching TRBD1. Germline V gene data show CDR1 as DFQATT and CDR2 as SNEGSKA (reference sequence). This CDR3 region has 14 residues. Here the CDR3 DNA reads TGCATCGTTGGGGAGACAGGGTCCTATCAGCCCCAGCATTTT. Translating gives CIVGETGSYQPQHF.

The sample holds many counts of this clonotype. The chain combines TRBV20-1 with TRBJ1-5; D not certain. V was pared by 6 bases and J by 3 bases, with 12 bases between. Germline values: CDR1 DFQATT, CDR2 SNEGSKA (reference sequence). This CDR3 contains 13 residues. CDR3 loop: CSAFSDLNQPQHF. CDR3 coding DNA: TGCAGTGCCTTCTCGGACCTCAATCAGCCCCAGCATTTT.

Of note for this clonotype: With a much larger clone just one base away, this may be a read error. This chain joins TRBV5-1 and TRBJ2-1; D is perhaps TRBD2 (6 bases). CDR3 length equals 15 residues. Germline-derived CDR1 and CDR2 are SGHRS and YFSETQ. Deletions cut 0 bases from V and 8 bases from J, with 15 bases between. The CDR3 is CASSLDGPGGDEQFF. The DNA for the CDR3 is TGCGCCAGCAGCTTGGACGGACCCGGGGGAGATGAGCAGTTCTTC.

The table lists this clonotype with many counts. The gene calls are TRBV27 and TRBJ2-3, with 10 bases aligning to TRBD2. The germline V gene has CDR1 MNHEY and CDR2 SMNVEV (reference sequence). There are 14 residues in the CDR3. The V segment lost 5 bases and the J segment 3 bases; nucleotides outside the gene matches: 2. The CDR3 loop is CASSRSGRTDTQYF. CDR3 DNA sequence: TGTGCCAGCAGTCGTAGCGGGAGGACAGATACGCAGTATTTT.

This clonotype was picked up many times. The chain has TRBV20-1 and TRBJ1-1, with TRBD1 matching 9 bases. From germline, CDR1 is DFQATT and CDR2 SNEGSKA (reference sequence). V lost 0 bases to trimming and J lost 5 bases; unmatched junction nucleotides: 13. The CDR3 consists of 17 residues. DNA of the CDR3: TGCAGTGCTAGAGATGTGCCCCCCGGGACAGGGAAAACTGAAGCTTTCTTT. This translates into CSARDVPPGTGKTEAFF.

Points on this clonotype: One end of the junction fails to match germline, which may point to a read error. The rearrangement links TRBV12-3 or TRBV12-4 to TRBJ2-3; D is uncertain. This CDR3 region has 12 residues. The CDR3 DNA follows: TGTGCCAGCAGTACCCGCACAGATACGCATTATTTT. The encoded protein is CASSTRTDTHYF.

This clonotype is medium-sized (0.01 to 0.1%) in the sample. This sequence joins TRBV6-1 and TRBJ2-1; D tentatively fits TRBD1 or TRBD2 (5 bases each). This CDR3 is 12 amino acids long. In germline, CDR1 is MNHNS, CDR2 SASEGT. V was shortened by 5 bases and J by 10 bases, with 12 bases between the two germline ends. The CDR3 coding sequence is TGTGCCAGCAGTTCCGACAGAGGGGAGCAGTTCTTC. It codes for CASSSDRGEQFF.

Many counts were recorded for this clonotype. The chain has TRBV14 and TRBJ2-3; 8 bases are a match to TRBD2. Germline V gene lookup returns CDR1 SGHDN and CDR2 FVKESK. The CDR3 length is 18 residues. V dropped 2 bases and J dropped 3; count of bases not matched to a gene: 13. The CDR3 here is CASSQSLPGRARTDTQYF. In nucleotides, the CDR3 is TGTGCCAGCAGCCAATCTCTTCCCGGGAGGGCGCGGACAGATACGCAGTATTTT.

There are many counts of this clonotype. The chain carries TRBV20-1 and TRBJ1-5, with D possibly TRBD1 on 6 matching bases. The CDR3 is 16 amino acids. V dropped 3 bases and J dropped 1 base, with 16 bases sitting between them. Germline CDR1 is DFQATT and CDR2 is SNEGSKA (reference sequence). The CDR3 coding sequence is TGCAGTGCTAGGGGGGACATCTCGAACAGCAATCAGCCCCAGCATTTT. Translated, it gives CSARGDISNSNQPQHF.

The sample holds many counts of this clonotype. The chain carries TRBV20-1 and TRBJ1-1; D not certain. The CDR3 loop spans 14 amino acids. The V end lost 3 bases, the J end lost 0 bases, and 11 bases lay between the germline ends. Germline CDR1 is DFQATT and CDR2 is SNEGSKA (reference sequence). The chain's CDR3 is CSARAQTMNTEAFF. In DNA, the CDR3 is TGCAGTGCTAGGGCGCAGACAATGAACACTGAAGCTTTCTTT.

This clonotype was seen repeatedly, ten times or more. The chain carries TRBV4-2 and TRBJ1-6; D is ambiguous. Trimming pared 4 bases from V and 5 bases from J, leaving 12 bases between. Germline values: CDR1 LGHNA, CDR2 YNFKEQ. The CDR3 is 15 residues long. The CDR3 region is CASSRTMGNNSPLHF. The CDR3 DNA follows: TGTGCCAGCAGCCGGACTATGGGGAATAATTCACCCCTCCACTTT.

This clonotype has at least ten counts. The rearrangement joins TRBV6-6 to TRBJ1-3; D remains unclear. The CDR3 is 16 residues long. Germline V gene data show CDR1 as MNHNY and CDR2 as SVGAGI (reference sequence). The V and J ends lost 2 bases and 4 bases respectively, with 15 bases between them. The CDR3 sequence: CASSYGIGSIGNTIYF. DNA for the CDR3: TGTGCCAGCAGTTACGGGATCGGATCCATAGGAAACACCATATATTTT.

As for this clonotype: A much larger clone lies one base from this, so it may be a read error. The chain carries TRBV24-1 and TRBJ2-1, with a tentative D call TRBD2 (7 bases). Germline V CDR1 and CDR2: KGHDR, SFDVKD. The CDR3 has 15 amino acids. This CDR3 is CATSDPRGGDNGQFF. The CDR3 region has the DNA TGTGCCACCAGTGATCCTAGAGGGGGGGACAATGGGCAGTTCTTC.

Regarding this clonotype: The DNA is left out, because the CDR3 cannot be placed on it with certainty; the CDR3 is given as TCRdb lists it. CDR3 loop: CASSVADGTGIHF. This chain links TRBV9 with TRBJ1-6; the D call in the table, TRBD1, was not verified against the DNA. Termini included, the CDR3 measures 13 amino acids. Looked up from germline, CDR1 is SGDLS and CDR2 is YYNGEE.

As regards this clonotype: At one boundary the junction diverges from the germline segment, which might be a read error. V usage is TRBV10-3 and J usage is TRBJ2-7, with 8 positions matching TRBD1. CDR3 length equals 16 residues. Germline CDR1 ENHRY, CDR2 SYGVKD. As DNA, the CDR3 is TGTGCCATCAGTAAGTCCAGAGACAGGGGAGCCTACGAGCAGTACTTC. It translates to CAISKSRDRGAYEQYF.

This chain uses TRBV7-3 with TRBJ2-7; 9 nucleotides line up with TRBD1. V gave up 8 bases and J gave up 4 bases; unmatched junction bases: 6. The CDR3 sequence is 13 residues long. Germline V lookup: CDR1 SGHTA, CDR2 FQGTGA. Here the CDR3 reads CASGWDRVYEQYF. The CDR3 DNA reads TGTGCCAGCGGTTGGGACAGGGTTTACGAGCAGTACTTC.

This chain uses TRBV29-1 with TRBJ2-3, with D perhaps TRBD1 (5 bases). CDR3 size: 13 residues. Germline V gives CDR1 SQVTM, CDR2 ANQGSEA. Trimming took off 7 bases at V and 5 bases at J, with 16 bases between the two ends. The CDR3, as DNA: TGCAGCGCAGGTCTAAGGGGTGTAGATACGCAGTATTTT. Amino acids: CSAGLRGVDTQYF.

The count of this clonotype is one. The genes are TRBV20-1 and TRBJ1-1; 8 nucleotides line up with TRBD1. The CDR3 is 15 amino acids. Trimming removed 7 bases from V and 5 bases from J; junction bases left unmatched: 15. The germline CDR1 and CDR2 sequences are DFQATT and SNEGSKA (reference sequence). The chain's CDR3 is CSERAPGQGATEAFF. The CDR3 DNA reads as TGCAGTGAGAGAGCCCCCGGGCAGGGGGCGACTGAAGCTTTCTTT.

The table lists this clonotype with many counts. The J gene is TRBJ2-1, the V gene TRBV5-4; 7 nucleotides agree with TRBD2. CDR1 SGHNT and CDR2 YYREEE come from the germline V gene (reference sequence). Unmatched junction bases numbered 5, after V lost 4 bases and J lost 1 base. CDR3 size: 15 residues. The CDR3 reads CASSQSSGSYNEQFF. The CDR3 nucleotides are TGTGCCAGCAGCCAATCTAGCGGTTCCTACAATGAGCAGTTCTTC.